This T cell receptor (beta chain) is from a study of cytomegalovirus exposure and HLA in healthy donors. Germline values: CDR1 SGHTA, CDR2 FQGNSA. The CDR3 totals 14 residues. The ends were cut back, 4 bases at V and 9 bases at J, with 13 bases in the middle. A multiplex PCR was run with 60 Vbeta primers and 13 Jbeta primers. Assay: immunoSEQ multiplex PCR; the TCRdb copy retains only in-frame clones and omits some. The table shows more than 95,000 clones, with around three quarters occurring only once. The receptor comes from a man aged 40-49 years in good health and CMV-seronegative. The chain carries TRBV7-2 and TRBJ1-6; possibly TRBD1 for D (5 bases). The sample consisted of PBMCs. The DNA for the CDR3 is TGTGCCAGCAGCTCTAGGGGCGATAGTTCACCCCTCCACTTT. Residues: CASSSRGDSSPLHF.